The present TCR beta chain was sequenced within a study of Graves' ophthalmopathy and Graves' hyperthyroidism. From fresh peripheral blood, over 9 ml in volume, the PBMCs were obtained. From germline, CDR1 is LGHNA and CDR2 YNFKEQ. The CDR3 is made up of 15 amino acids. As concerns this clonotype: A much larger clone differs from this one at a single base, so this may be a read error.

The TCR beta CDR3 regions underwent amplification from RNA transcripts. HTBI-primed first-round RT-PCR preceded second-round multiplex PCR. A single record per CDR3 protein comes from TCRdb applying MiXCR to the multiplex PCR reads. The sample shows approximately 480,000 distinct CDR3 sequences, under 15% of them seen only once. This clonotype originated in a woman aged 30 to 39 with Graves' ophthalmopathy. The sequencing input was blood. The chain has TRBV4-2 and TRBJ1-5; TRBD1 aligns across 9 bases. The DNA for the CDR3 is TGTGTCAGCAGCCAGGGACAGGGCGCGGGTCAGCCCCAGCATTTT. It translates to CVSSQGQGAGQPQHF.